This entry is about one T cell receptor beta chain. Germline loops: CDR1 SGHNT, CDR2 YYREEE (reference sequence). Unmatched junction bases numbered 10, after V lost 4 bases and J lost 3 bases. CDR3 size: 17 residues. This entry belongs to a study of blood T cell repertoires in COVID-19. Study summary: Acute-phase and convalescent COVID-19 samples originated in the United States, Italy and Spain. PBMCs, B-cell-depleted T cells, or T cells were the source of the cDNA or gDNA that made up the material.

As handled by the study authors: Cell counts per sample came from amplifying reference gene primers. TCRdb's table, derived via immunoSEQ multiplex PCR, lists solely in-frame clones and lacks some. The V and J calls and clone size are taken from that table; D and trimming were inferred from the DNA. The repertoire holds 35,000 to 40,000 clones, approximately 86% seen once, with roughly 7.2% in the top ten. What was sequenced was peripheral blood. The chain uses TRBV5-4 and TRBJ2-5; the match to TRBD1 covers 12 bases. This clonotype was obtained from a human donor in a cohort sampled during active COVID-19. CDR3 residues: CASSHGGTGGAKETQYF. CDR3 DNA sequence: TGTGCCAGCAGCCACGGAGGGACAGGGGGCGCTAAAGAGACCCAGTACTTC.